One sample yielded the 8 T cell receptor beta chains listed below, sequenced in a study of OX40 agonist ivuxolimab in advanced cancers. The method was immunoSEQ multiplex PCR; TCRdb's version includes in-frame clones alone and lacks a portion of them. In the table there are tens of thousands of clones, approximately 90% of which are singletons. The sample consisted of CD4+ or CD8+ T cells sorted from blood, taken in a trial of the OX40 agonist ivuxolimab. The receptors come from an adult with an advanced solid tumor such as melanoma, head and neck, liver or kidney cancer.

Here the CDR3 reads CASSAGTGDSNQPQHF. In nucleotides, the CDR3 is TGTGCCAGCAGTGCCGGGACAGGGGATAGCAATCAGCCCCAGCATTTT. The chain carries TRBV2 and TRBJ1-5, with 10 positions matching TRBD1. Germline V CDR1 and CDR2: SNHLY, FYNNEI. The CDR3 consists of 16 residues. The V segment lost 4 bases and the J segment 0 bases; nucleotides outside the gene matches: 3.

The chain links TRBV21-1 to TRBJ2-5; TRBD1 was called by the table and not checked on the DNA. TRBV21-1 is annotated as a pseudogene. The CDR3 sequence is 16 residues long. CDR3 amino acids: CASSKFRCDSPGTQYF. CDR3 DNA sequence: TGTGCCAGCAGCAAATTCCGGTGCGACAGCCCAGGGACCCAGTACTTC.

The rearrangement links TRBV19 to TRBJ2-7; tentative D call: TRBD1 (5 bases). The CDR3 is made up of 14 amino acids. Per the germline V gene, CDR1 is LNHDA and CDR2 is SQIVND (reference sequence). V shed 6 bases and J shed 12 bases, with 24 bases lying between them. The CDR3 coding sequence is TGTGCCAGTAGCCCCTCCTCCAACTTGGCAGGGCTGTACTTC. This translates into CASSPSSNLAGLYF.

This clone was recorded once. J is TRBJ2-2 and V is TRBV9; D ambiguous. CDR1 is SGDLS, CDR2 YYNGEE, per germline. V lost 0 bases and J 1 base, leaving 7 bases between the germline ends. This CDR3 is built from 15 residues. CDR3 residues: CASSVDPGNTGELFF. For the CDR3, the DNA is TGTGCCAGCAGCGTAGATCCGGGGAACACCGGGGAGCTGTTTTTT.

This chain links TRBV28 with TRBJ2-1, with D perhaps matching TRBD2 (5 bases). This CDR3 region has 13 residues. V lost 2 bases and J lost 5, with 7 bases in between. Germline loops: CDR1 MDHEN, CDR2 SYDVKM. The CDR3 protein is CASSLEGDNEQFF. Here the CDR3 DNA reads TGTGCCAGCAGTTTAGAGGGAGACAATGAGCAGTTCTTC.

This CDR3 is CASSEPAAPNNQPQHF. Written as DNA, the CDR3 is TGTGCCAGCAGTGAGCCGGCAGCACCTAACAATCAGCCCCAGCATTTT. V gene TRBV6-1 combines with J gene TRBJ1-5, with D hard to call. The V end was cut by 3 bases, the J end by 3 bases, with 15 bases between. The CDR3 covers 16 residues. Per germline, CDR1 MNHNS and CDR2 SASEGT.

The gene calls are TRBV7-2 and TRBJ2-7, with a possible D match to TRBD1 (5 bases). CDR3 length equals 13 residues. Germline CDR1 reads SGHTA; CDR2 reads FQGNSA. V was pared by 3 bases and J by 4 bases, with 10 bases between. This CDR3 reads CASSLQGKYEQYF. The CDR3 DNA is TGTGCCAGCAGCTTGCAGGGTAAATACGAGCAGTACTTC.

This chain connects TRBV6-6 to TRBJ1-3; 10 bases are a match to TRBD1. This CDR3 comprises 16 residues. The junction had 4 bases not matched to a gene; V was cut back by 1 base and J by 4 bases. Germline lookup yields CDR1 MNHNY and CDR2 SVGAGI (reference sequence). As DNA, the CDR3 is TGTGCCAGCAGTTACTTAGGACAGGGGGTGGGAAACACCATATATTTT. Encoded protein: CASSYLGQGVGNTIYF.